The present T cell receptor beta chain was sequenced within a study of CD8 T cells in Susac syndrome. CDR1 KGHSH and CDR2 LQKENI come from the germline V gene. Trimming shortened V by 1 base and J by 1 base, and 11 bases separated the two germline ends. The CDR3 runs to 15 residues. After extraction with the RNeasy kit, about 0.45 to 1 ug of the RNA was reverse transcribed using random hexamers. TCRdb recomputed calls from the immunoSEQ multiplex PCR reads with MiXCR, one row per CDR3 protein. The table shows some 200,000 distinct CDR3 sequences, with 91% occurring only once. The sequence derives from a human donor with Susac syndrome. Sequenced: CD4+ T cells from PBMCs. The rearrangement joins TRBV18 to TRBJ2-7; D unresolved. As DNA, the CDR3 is TGTGCCAGCTCACCACAAGGTACGGGTTCCTACGAGCAGTACTTC. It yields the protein CASSPQGTGSYEQYF. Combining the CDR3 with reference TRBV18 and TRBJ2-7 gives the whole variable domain NAGVMQNPRHLVRRRGQEARLRCSPMKGHSHVYWYRQLPEEGLKFMVYLQKENIIDESGMPKERFSAEFPKEGPSILRIQQVVRGDSAAYFCASSPQGTGSYEQYFGPGTRLTVT.